Listed here are 5 T cell receptor beta chains from one sample, sequenced in a study of blood T cells in healthy people across ages. It was with a sample-barcoded 5' primer and a J-beta primer mix that a second PCR of about 6 to 11 cycles was run. TCRdb re-analysed the 5' RACE reads in MiXCR, keeping a single row per CDR3 protein. This repertoire shows 600,000 or so distinct CDR3 sequences, roughly 48% found once; its top ten account for around 24%. Input material: blood. The receptors stem from an elderly man in good health.

V is TRBV28 and J is TRBJ2-7, with TRBD2 matching 13 bases. In germline, CDR1 is MDHEN, CDR2 SYDVKM. V shed 2 bases, J shed 7 bases, and the junction held 8 bases outside the gene matches. This CDR3 spans 16 amino acids. CDR3 sequence (DNA): TGTGCCAGCAGTTTACTCGGACTAGCGGGAGCTCGGGAGCAGTACTTC. Residues: CASSLLGLAGAREQYF.

The chain links TRBV2 to TRBJ1-5; D is undetermined. V dropped 2 bases and J dropped 0 bases, with 5 bases sitting between them. CDR3 size: 14 residues. Germline CDR1 reads SNHLY; CDR2 reads FYNNEI. The CDR3 reads CASSEMNSNQPQHF. The CDR3 nucleotides read TGTGCCAGCAGTGAAATGAATAGCAATCAGCCCCAGCATTTT.

V and J are TRBV12-3 or TRBV12-4 and TRBJ1-4, with D unclear. This CDR3 is 14 amino acids long. The V and J ends lost 3 bases and 0 bases respectively, with 5 bases between them. Here the CDR3 reads CASSFGTTNEKLFF. The DNA of the CDR3 is TGTGCCAGCAGTTTTGGGACAACTAATGAAAAACTGTTTTTT.

In its sample, this clonotype was seen a few times. The chain uses TRBV5-1 and TRBJ2-7, with TRBD2 matching 8 bases. The CDR3 covers 16 residues. V dropped 4 bases and J dropped 5; count of bases not matched to a gene: 14. Germline assignment: CDR1 SGHRS and CDR2 YFSETQ. The CDR3 DNA sequence: TGCGCCAGCAGCGAGGAGAGCGGGAGAGCGTGGAACGAGCAGTACTTC. This encodes CASSEESGRAWNEQYF. Together with reference TRBV5-1 and TRBJ2-7, the CDR3 gives the full variable domain: KAGVTQTPRYLIKTRGQQVTLSCSPISGHRSVSWYQQTPGQGLQFLFEYFSETQRNKGNFPGRFSGRQFSNSRSEMNVSTLELGDSALYLCASSEESGRAWNEQYFGPGTRLTVT.

This clonotype was found a few times. The chain employs TRBV20-1 and TRBJ2-1, with a weak D call TRBD2 (6 bases). This CDR3 is 16 amino acids long. Germline V gene data show CDR1 as DFQATT and CDR2 as SNEGSKA (reference sequence). V was pared by 6 bases and J by 0 bases, with 18 bases between. The CDR3 DNA reads as TGCAGTGCATCAAGCGGGCACTGGGGCTCCTACAATGAGCAGTTCTTC. Translated, it gives CSASSGHWGSYNEQFF.